These 32 T cell receptor beta chains share one sample of origin, sequenced in a study of cytomegalovirus exposure and HLA in healthy donors. Primers included in the PCR were 60 Vbeta and 13 Jbeta primers. Assay: immunoSEQ multiplex PCR; the TCRdb copy retains only in-frame clones and omits some. This table holds approximately 130,000 clones, 80% to 85% found once. The sequenced sample consisted of PBMCs. These receptor sequences come from a woman aged 50 to 60 in good health and CMV-seropositive.

This chain uses TRBV11-3 with TRBJ2-7; tentative D call: TRBD2 (6 bases). Germline loops: CDR1 SGHNT, CDR2 YENEEA. The V end lost 0 bases, the J end lost 2 bases, and 26 bases lay between the germline ends. The CDR3 totals 20 residues. The CDR3 sequence: CASSLEERGHKGGFAYEQYF. As DNA, the CDR3 is TGTGCCAGCAGCTTAGAGGAGAGAGGGCATAAGGGAGGTTTTGCCTACGAGCAGTACTTC.

This clone was found a few times. The V call is TRBV9, the J call TRBJ2-1, with 7 bases identical to TRBD2. Looked up from germline, CDR1 is SGDLS and CDR2 is YYNGEE. The CDR3 has 13 residues. With V trimmed by 4 bases and J by 12 bases, 10 bases remained unmatched. CDR3 residues: CASSPPGGRGQFF. DNA of the CDR3: TGTGCCAGCAGCCCACCGGGGGGTCGGGGGCAGTTCTTC.

This rearrangement joins TRBV7-9 to TRBJ2-1; no firm D call. The V and J ends lost 1 base and 10 bases respectively, with 8 bases between them. The CDR3 sequence is 12 residues long. Germline CDR1 reads SEHNR; CDR2 reads FQNEAQ (reference sequence). For the CDR3, the DNA is TGTGCCAGCAGCTTAGGGTCGAGGGAGCAGTTCTTC. It encodes CASSLGSREQFF.

V and J are TRBV5-1 and TRBJ1-4; 9 nucleotides match TRBD1. V shed 3 bases, J shed 1 base, and the junction held 4 bases outside the gene matches. Germline V gene lookup returns CDR1 SGHRS and CDR2 YFSETQ. The CDR3 loop spans 16 amino acids. The CDR3 reads CASSSGQGGTNEKLFF. As DNA, the CDR3 is TGCGCCAGCAGCTCGGGACAGGGAGGAACTAATGAAAAACTGTTTTTT.

The chain has TRBV19 and TRBJ1-1; possibly TRBD1 for D (5 bases). Trimming removed 7 bases from V and 7 bases from J, with 19 bases in between. The germline CDR1 and CDR2 sequences are LNHDA and SQIVND (reference sequence). This CDR3 has 14 amino acids. As DNA, the CDR3 is TGTGCCAGTAATGCGAGGTACGGGGGTAGTGAAGCTTTCTTT. Encoded protein: CASNARYGGSEAFF.

The chain employs TRBV23-1 and TRBJ1-1; D may be TRBD1 (6 bases). TRBV23-1 counts as an open reading frame of uncertain function. V was pared by 1 base and J by 0 bases, with 12 bases between. The CDR3 length is 16 residues. The CDR3 sequence is CASSQYHGQMNTEAFF. CDR3 bases: TGCGCCAGCAGTCAATATCACGGACAGATGAACACTGAAGCTTTCTTT.

V usage is TRBV6-5 and J usage is TRBJ1-2, with D unresolved. The germline V gene encodes CDR1 MNHEY and CDR2 SVGAGI. The V and J ends lost 6 bases and 8 bases respectively, with 10 bases between them. The CDR3 length is 11 residues. The CDR3 region is CASRERGGYTF. The CDR3 bases are TGTGCCAGCAGGGAGCGGGGAGGCTACACCTTC.

The chain links TRBV10-3 to TRBJ2-1; TRBD2 matches at 11 bases. This CDR3 has 15 residues. V was pared by 4 bases and J by 8 bases, with 7 bases of the junction left unmatched. The germline V gene encodes CDR1 ENHRY and CDR2 SYGVKD. The CDR3 DNA reads as TGTGCCATCAGTGCGGCTAGCGGGGGGAGGTATGAGCAGTTCTTC. Its translation is CAISAASGGRYEQFF.

The genes are TRBV11-2 and TRBJ2-1, with D possibly matching TRBD1 (6 bases). Deletions cut 5 bases from V and 10 bases from J, with 18 bases between. CDR1 and CDR2 (germline): SGHAT, FQNNGV. The CDR3 has 14 amino acids. CDR3 protein: CASSLAPRGREQFF. Written as DNA, the CDR3 is TGTGCCAGCAGCCTCGCGCCCAGGGGACGGGAGCAGTTCTTC. The whole variable domain, filled in from reference TRBV11-2 and TRBJ2-1, reads EAGVAQSPRYKIIEKRQSVAFWCNPISGHATLYWYQQILGQGPKLLIQFQNNGVVDDSQLPKDRFSAERLKGVDSTLKIQPAKLEDSAVYLCASSLAPRGREQFFGPGTRLTVL.

The chain joins TRBV5-6 to TRBJ1-4, with D unresolved. The CDR3 spans 15 residues. CDR1 and CDR2 from the germline V gene are SGHDT and YYEEEE. V lost 2 bases to trimming and J lost 8 bases, with 16 bases between them. The CDR3: CASSLLLGGTEKLFF. Here the CDR3 DNA reads TGTGCCAGCAGCTTACTATTGGGTGGTACCGAAAAACTGTTTTTT.

V is TRBV4-3 and J is TRBJ1-2; D possibly corresponds to TRBD1 (5 bases). V was cut by 0 bases and J by 12 bases, with 17 bases left in between. The V gene's germline CDR1 is LGHNA and CDR2 YSLEER. The CDR3 has 14 residues. The CDR3 sequence is CASSQESHGGDDTF. The DNA of the CDR3 is TGCGCCAGCAGCCAAGAAAGCCATGGAGGGGATGACACCTTC.

The chain uses TRBV19 and TRBJ1-2; possible D gene TRBD1, 5 bases. This CDR3 is 14 amino acids long. V was clipped by 1 base and J by 3 bases, with 9 bases between them. CDR1 LNHDA and CDR2 SQIVND come from the germline V gene (reference sequence). CDR3 sequence reads: CASSIAGDYYGYTF. CDR3 DNA sequence: TGTGCCAGTAGTATAGCGGGGGACTACTATGGCTACACCTTC.

This clone has only a few counts. V is TRBV29-1 and J is TRBJ2-1; 14 bases fit TRBD2. The CDR3 is made up of 15 amino acids. V was pared by 0 bases and J by 11 bases, with 6 bases of the junction left unmatched. Germline CDR1 SQVTM, CDR2 ANQGSEA. For the CDR3, the DNA is TGCAGCGTTGAAGATCTCGGACTAGCGGGAGGACAGCAGTTCTTC. It translates to CSVEDLGLAGGQQFF.

V gene TRBV21-1 combines with J gene TRBJ2-7; the table names TRBD1, a call not compared with the DNA. TRBV21-1 is listed as a pseudogene. CDR3 length: 15 amino acids. In DNA form, the CDR3 reads TGTGCCAGCACCCACAGGGAAGACTTAACCGACGAGCAGTACTTC. Amino acids: CASTHREDLTDEQYF.

J is TRBJ2-4 and V is TRBV7-9, with D perhaps matching TRBD2 (6 bases). There are 16 residues in the CDR3. CDR1 is SEHNR, CDR2 FQNEAQ, per germline (reference sequence). V dropped 1 base and J dropped 1 base, with 11 bases sitting between them. CDR3 DNA sequence: TGTGCCAGCAGCTTAGGCCCGGGGGTCGCCAAAAACATTCAGTACTTC. Its translation: CASSLGPGVAKNIQYF. Variable domain in full (rest from reference TRBV7-9 and TRBJ2-4): DTGVSQNPRHKITKRGQNVTFRCDPISEHNRLYWYRQTLGQGPEFLTYFQNEAQLEKSRLLSDRFSAERPKGSFSTLEIQRTEQGDSAMYLCASSLGPGVAKNIQYFGAGTRLSVL.

The J gene is TRBJ1-4, the V gene TRBV10-3, with D tentatively TRBD1 (5 bases). Germline lookup yields CDR1 ENHRY and CDR2 SYGVKD. Trimming took off 2 bases at V and 8 bases at J, with 15 bases between the two ends. CDR3 length: 15 residues. The CDR3 sequence is CAISETQGVIEKLFF. CDR3 bases: TGTGCCATCAGTGAGACCCAGGGCGTTATAGAAAAACTGTTTTTT.

CDR3 residues: CASSTLPGQGGYGYTF. The CDR3 region has the DNA TGTGCCAGCAGCACTCTTCCGGGACAGGGGGGCTATGGCTACACCTTC. The V gene is TRBV27, the J gene TRBJ1-2; the match to TRBD1 covers 11 bases. The J segment lost 4 bases and the V segment lost 6 bases, leaving 10 bases of the junction unmatched. This CDR3 is built from 16 residues. Per the germline V gene, CDR1 is MNHEY and CDR2 is SMNVEV (reference sequence).

The chain carries TRBV7-2 and TRBJ2-7; 14 bases line up with TRBD2. Germline V gene lookup returns CDR1 SGHTA and CDR2 FQGNSA. V lost 5 bases and J lost 9; bases outside the gene matches: 6. CDR3 length: 14 amino acids. The CDR3 DNA reads TGTGCCAGCAGCCAGGGACTAGCGGGGGCTCTGCAGTACTTC. It is translated as CASSQGLAGALQYF.

The chain has TRBV9 and TRBJ2-5; the match to TRBD2 covers 7 bases. The end of the DNA is better explained by TRBJ2-7, so the J call may be wrong. The CDR3 extends over 15 amino acids. Germline V gene data show CDR1 as SGDLS and CDR2 as YYNGEE. CDR3 in amino acids: CASSWGGEIVYEQYF. The CDR3 region has the DNA TGTGCCAGCAGCTGGGGGGGGGAGATCGTCTACGAGCAGTACTTC.

The V and J genes are TRBV19 and TRBJ2-1; TRBD1 matches at 7 bases. Trimming removed 5 bases from V and 0 bases from J; junction bases left unmatched: 7. CDR3 length equals 16 residues. The germline gives CDR1 LNHDA, CDR2 SQIVND (reference sequence). CDR3 nucleotides: TGTGCCAGTAGTGCACCGGGACAGAGCTCCTACAATGAGCAGTTCTTC. Protein sequence: CASSAPGQSSYNEQFF.

The J gene is TRBJ2-7, the V gene TRBV18; 8 bases line up with TRBD2. The length of the CDR3 is 15 residues. The ends lost 3 bases at V and 0 bases at J; junction bases unmatched: 4. Germline V gene sequence: CDR1 KGHSH, CDR2 LQKENI. As DNA, the CDR3 is TGTGCCAGCTCACCGGGCGGGAGGAGCTCCTACGAGCAGTACTTC. Protein product: CASSPGGRSSYEQYF. Looking up the rest from reference TRBV18 and TRBJ2-7 gives the full variable domain: NAGVMQNPRHLVRRRGQEARLRCSPMKGHSHVYWYRQLPEEGLKFMVYLQKENIIDESGMPKERFSAEFPKEGPSILRIQQVVRGDSAAYFCASSPGGRSSYEQYFGPGTRLTVT.

There are a few counts of this clone. The V gene is TRBV23-1, the J gene TRBJ2-1, with D perhaps matching TRBD2 (6 bases). TRBV23-1 is an open reading frame whose function is uncertain. The V and J ends lost 8 bases and 5 bases respectively, with 22 bases between them. The CDR3 covers 16 residues. The CDR3 sequence is CASVTPRERWNNEQFF. The CDR3 bases are TGCGCCAGCGTCACGCCGCGGGAAAGGTGGAACAATGAGCAGTTCTTC.

Of note for this clone: The junction and the germline gene differ at one end; a read error may be behind it. CDR3 in amino acids: CASNLGLATTAGETQYF. The DNA of the CDR3 is TGCGCCAGCAACTTGGGACTAGCGACAACCGCGGGGGAGACCCAGTACTTC. V usage is TRBV5-1 and J usage is TRBJ2-5; 10 nucleotides line up with TRBD2. The CDR3 has 17 amino acids. In germline, CDR1 is SGHRS, CDR2 YFSETQ.

V and J are TRBV9 and TRBJ1-1; unclear D gene. The CDR3 runs to 13 residues. Trimming shortened V by 2 bases and J by 1 base, and 6 bases separated the two germline ends. Germline V CDR1 and CDR2: SGDLS, YYNGEE. In DNA form, the CDR3 reads TGTGCCAGCAGCGTCGAGGGGAACACTGAAGCTTTCTTT. The encoded protein is CASSVEGNTEAFF. The whole variable domain, remainder taken from reference TRBV9 and TRBJ1-1, is DSGVTQTPKHLITATGQRVTLRCSPRSGDLSVYWYQQSLDQGLQFLIQYYNGEERAKGNILERFSAQQFPDLHSELNLSSLELGDSALYFCASSVEGNTEAFFGQGTRLTVV.

The rearrangement links TRBV2 to TRBJ1-1; D is perhaps TRBD1 (5 bases). V lost 6 bases to trimming and J lost 1 base, with 9 bases between them. CDR3 length equals 13 residues. Germline CDR1 and CDR2: SNHLY and FYNNEI. CDR3 bases: TGTGCCAGCAGGTTACAGGAGAACACTGAAGCTTTCTTT. Translating it yields CASRLQENTEAFF.

This clone was recorded only once. The gene calls are TRBV18 and TRBJ2-1, with D possibly TRBD1 on 6 matching bases. The CDR3 has 13 residues. Germline V lookup: CDR1 KGHSH, CDR2 LQKENI. Trimming shortened V by 6 bases and J by 3 bases, and 9 bases separated the two germline ends. As DNA, the CDR3 is TGTGCCAGCTCGCAGGGGCTCTACAATGAGCAGTTCTTC. Translated, it gives CASSQGLYNEQFF.

This clone came up a few times. The CDR3 bases are TGTGCCAGCAGTTGGGGACAGGAGATCACAGATACGCAGTATTTT. It yields the protein CASSWGQEITDTQYF. This chain links TRBV28 with TRBJ2-3, with 8 bases fitting TRBD1. The trim removed 4 bases at V and 2 bases at J, leaving 5 bases unmatched. The CDR3 totals 15 residues. CDR1 and CDR2 (germline): MDHEN, SYDVKM.

The chain employs TRBV7-8 and TRBJ1-1, with D tentatively TRBD1 (5 bases). Per germline, CDR1 SGHVS and CDR2 FQNEAQ. CDR3 length: 15 amino acids. Trimming removed 5 bases from V and 5 bases from J, with 18 bases in between. CDR3 sequence: CASSPWTWGVTEAFF. The CDR3 DNA reads TGTGCCAGCAGCCCCTGGACGTGGGGCGTTACTGAAGCTTTCTTT.

Only one count was recorded for this clone. This chain links TRBV7-9 with TRBJ2-1; 10 bases line up with TRBD1. Per germline, CDR1 SEHNR and CDR2 FQNEAQ (reference sequence). This CDR3 has 18 residues. Trimming at V came to 1 base and at J to 6 bases, leaving 12 bases not matched to a gene. As DNA, the CDR3 is TGTGCCAGCAGCTTAGGGGCATTAGGACAGGGGGAGCTCAATGAGCAGTTCTTC. The encoded protein is CASSLGALGQGELNEQFF.

The V call is TRBV7-2, the J call TRBJ1-1; D unresolved. Germline V gene lookup returns CDR1 SGHTA and CDR2 FQGNSA. CDR3 size: 16 residues. V was trimmed by 5 bases and J by 10 bases, leaving 26 bases between them. CDR3 protein: CASSRSPTAGRDRAFF. The DNA for the CDR3 is TGTGCCAGCAGCCGGAGCCCCACGGCTGGCCGGGATCGAGCTTTCTTT.

J is TRBJ2-7 and V is TRBV10-3; 10 bases map to TRBD1. V lost 9 bases, J lost 3 bases, and 5 bases stayed unmatched. Germline lookup yields CDR1 ENHRY and CDR2 SYGVKD. The CDR3 covers 13 residues. Here the CDR3 DNA reads TGTGCCATTAGAGGGGACAGGGGCTACGAGCAGTACTTC. This codes for CAIRGDRGYEQYF.

The chain is built from TRBV28 and TRBJ1-5; weak D call: TRBD1 (6 bases). The germline CDR1 and CDR2 sequences are MDHEN and SYDVKM. V lost 4 bases to trimming and J lost 2 bases, with 12 bases between them. The CDR3 is made up of 15 amino acids. The CDR3 loop is CASSYRVRGNQPQHF. As DNA, the CDR3 is TGTGCCAGCAGTTACAGGGTCAGGGGCAATCAGCCCCAGCATTTT.